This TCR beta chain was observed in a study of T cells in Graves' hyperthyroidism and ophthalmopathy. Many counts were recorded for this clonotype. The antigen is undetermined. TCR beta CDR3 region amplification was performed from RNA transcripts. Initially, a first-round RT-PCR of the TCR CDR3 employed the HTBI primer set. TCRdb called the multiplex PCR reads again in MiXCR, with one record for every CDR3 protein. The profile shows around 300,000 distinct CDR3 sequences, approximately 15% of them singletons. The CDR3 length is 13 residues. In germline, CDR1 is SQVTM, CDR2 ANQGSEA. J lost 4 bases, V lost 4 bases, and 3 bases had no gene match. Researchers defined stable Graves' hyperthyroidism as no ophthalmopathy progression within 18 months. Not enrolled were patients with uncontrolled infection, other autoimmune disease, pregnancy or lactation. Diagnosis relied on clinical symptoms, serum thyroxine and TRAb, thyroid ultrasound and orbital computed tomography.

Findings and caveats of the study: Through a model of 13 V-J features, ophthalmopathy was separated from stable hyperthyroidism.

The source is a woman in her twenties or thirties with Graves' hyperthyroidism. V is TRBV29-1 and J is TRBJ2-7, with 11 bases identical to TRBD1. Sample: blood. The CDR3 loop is CSVARDRGYEQYF. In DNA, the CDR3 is TGCAGCGTTGCCCGGGACAGGGGGTACGAGCAGTACTTC.